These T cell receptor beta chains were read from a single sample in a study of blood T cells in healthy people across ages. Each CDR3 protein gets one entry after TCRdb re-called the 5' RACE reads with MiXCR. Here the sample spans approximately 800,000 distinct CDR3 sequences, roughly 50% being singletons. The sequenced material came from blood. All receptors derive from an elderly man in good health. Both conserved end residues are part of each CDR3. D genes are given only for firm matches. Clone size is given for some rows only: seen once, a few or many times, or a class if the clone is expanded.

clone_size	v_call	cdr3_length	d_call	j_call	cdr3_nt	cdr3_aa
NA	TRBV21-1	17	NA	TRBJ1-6	TGTGCCAGCAGCAAAGCGCTAGGGGGCGGGGGGGACTCACCCCTCCACTTT	CASSKALGGGGDSPLHF
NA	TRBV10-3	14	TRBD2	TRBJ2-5	TGTGCCATCAGCAAACTAGCGGGAGCCAAGACCCAGTACTTC	CAISKLAGAKTQYF
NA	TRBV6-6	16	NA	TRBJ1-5	TGTGCCAGCAGTTACGGTTTCGGAGACAGCAATCAGCCCCAGCATTTT	CASSYGFGDSNQPQHF
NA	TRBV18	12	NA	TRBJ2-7	TGTGCCAGCTCAACCAAGGGGGACGAGCAGTACTTC	CASSTKGDEQYF
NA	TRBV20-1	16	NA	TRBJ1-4	TGCAGTGCTAGATTCGGTACGGGGTTCCCGAATGAAAAACTGTTTTTT	CSARFGTGFPNEKLFF
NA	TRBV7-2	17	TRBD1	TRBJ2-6	TGTGCCAGCAGCCGGGACAGACGTCCCTCTGGGGCCAACGTCCTGACTTTC	CASSRDRRPSGANVLTF
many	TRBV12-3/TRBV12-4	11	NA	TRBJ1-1	TGTGCCAGCAGTTTAATCACTGAAGCTTTCTTT	CASSLITEAFF
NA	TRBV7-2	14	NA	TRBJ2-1	TGTGCCAGCAGCAACCTCAGGGGCGGGACTGAAGCTTTCTTC	CASSNLRGGTEAFF
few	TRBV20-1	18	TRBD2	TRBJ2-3	TGCAGTGCTAGAGGGGGACTAGCGGGGGGAGAGATCACAGATACGCAGTATTTT	CSARGGLAGGEITDTQYF
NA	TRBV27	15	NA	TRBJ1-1	TGTGCCAGCAGTTTATCTTCAGGGATAAGTACTGAAGCTTTCTTT	CASSLSSGISTEAFF
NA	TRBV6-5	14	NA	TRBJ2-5	TGTGCCAGCAGTTACTACCCGAGTGACGGGACCCAGTACTTC	CASSYYPSDGTQYF
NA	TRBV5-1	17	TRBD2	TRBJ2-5	TGCGCCAGCAGCATGGGACTAGCGGGAGCCCCACAAGAGACCCAGTACTTC	CASSMGLAGAPQETQYF
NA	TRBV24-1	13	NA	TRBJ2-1	TGTGCCACCAGTGATCCGGGACTCTATGAGCAGTTCTTC	CATSDPGLYEQFF
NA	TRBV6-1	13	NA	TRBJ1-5	TGTGCCAGCACCACCCGGGAGCTGCAGCCCCAGCATTTT	CASTTRELQPQHF
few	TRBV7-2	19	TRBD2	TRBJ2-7	TGTGCCAGCAGCTTAATGGCTGGTAGCGGGAGGAAGAGCTCCTACGAGCAGTACTTC	CASSLMAGSGRKSSYEQYF
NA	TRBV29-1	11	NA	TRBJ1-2	TGCAGCGTTGGCCGCTCCGATGGCTACACCTTC	CSVGRSDGYTF
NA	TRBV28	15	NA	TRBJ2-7	TGTGCCAGCAGCATTACCGGGATAGGGTCCTACGAGCAGTACTTC	CASSITGIGSYEQYF
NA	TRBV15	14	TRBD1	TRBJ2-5	TGTGCCACCAGCCTAGGACAGGGCGGGGAGACCCAGTACTTC	CATSLGQGGETQYF
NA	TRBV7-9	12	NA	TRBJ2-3	TGTGCCGCCAGGGGCAATCTAGATACGCGGTATTTT	CAARGNLDTRYF
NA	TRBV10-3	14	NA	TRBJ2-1	TGTGCCATCAGTGGACAGGGTGGACTATATGAGCAGTTCTTC	CAISGQGGLYEQFF
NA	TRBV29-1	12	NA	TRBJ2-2	TGCAGCGGCATGACAGGCCCCGGGGAGCTGTTTTTT	CSGMTGPGELFF
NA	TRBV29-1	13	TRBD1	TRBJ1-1	TGCAGCGTAACAAGGGGGCCGGCTACTGAAGCTTTCTTT	CSVTRGPATEAFF
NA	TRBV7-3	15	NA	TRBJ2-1	TGTGCCAGCAGCTTAACCCTAGGGGGCTACAATGAGCAGTTCTTC	CASSLTLGGYNEQFF
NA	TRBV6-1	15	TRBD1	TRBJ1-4	TGTGCCAGCAGTGAAGCCGGGACAGGGAAGGAAAAACTGTTTTTT	CASSEAGTGKEKLFF
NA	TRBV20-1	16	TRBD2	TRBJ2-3	TGCAGTGCTAGAGATCGAACGGGAGGGCCTACTGATACGCAGTATTTT	CSARDRTGGPTDTQYF
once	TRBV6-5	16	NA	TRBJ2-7	TGTGCCAGCAGGCCGAACGGGGTGAGCTCCTACAATGAGCAGTACTTC	CASRPNGVSSYNEQYF
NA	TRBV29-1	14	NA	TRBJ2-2	TGCAGCGTTGCCAGGGGCTCGAACACCGGGGAGCTGTTTTTT	CSVARGSNTGELFF
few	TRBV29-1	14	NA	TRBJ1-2	TGCAGCGTTGAACTACGGGCCCCACCTAGGGGCTACACCTTC	CSVELRAPPRGYTF